This entry is about one T cell receptor (beta chain). The antigen is unknown. There are 15 residues in the CDR3. Germline CDR1 is SGDLS and CDR2 is YYNGEE. V gave up 10 bases and J gave up 3 bases, with 21 bases separating them. This entry comes from a study of cytomegalovirus exposure and HLA in healthy donors. Study-wide findings and caveats: Subsequent analysis found a tendency for first-cohort TCR clusters to co-occur within the 100 to 150 validation repertoires. The study labeled 180 or so TCR beta chains cytomegalovirus-associated.

Separation from the approximately 690-subject first cohort characterized the approximately 130-subject validation cohort, to which the donors belonged. Libraries were prepared by immunoSEQ multiplex PCR; TCRdb keeps only in-frame clonotypes and omits some of them. Among some 76,000 clones listed, approximately 95% were seen once. This chain connects TRBV9 to TRBJ2-3, with D possibly being TRBD2 (7 bases). Sample: PBMCs. This receptor was obtained from a woman in her late teens or twenties in good health and CMV-seronegative. CDR3 amino acids: CAHREERGRTDTQYF. CDR3 nucleotide sequence: TGTGCCCACAGGGAAGAGCGGGGACGGACAGATACGCAGTATTTT.